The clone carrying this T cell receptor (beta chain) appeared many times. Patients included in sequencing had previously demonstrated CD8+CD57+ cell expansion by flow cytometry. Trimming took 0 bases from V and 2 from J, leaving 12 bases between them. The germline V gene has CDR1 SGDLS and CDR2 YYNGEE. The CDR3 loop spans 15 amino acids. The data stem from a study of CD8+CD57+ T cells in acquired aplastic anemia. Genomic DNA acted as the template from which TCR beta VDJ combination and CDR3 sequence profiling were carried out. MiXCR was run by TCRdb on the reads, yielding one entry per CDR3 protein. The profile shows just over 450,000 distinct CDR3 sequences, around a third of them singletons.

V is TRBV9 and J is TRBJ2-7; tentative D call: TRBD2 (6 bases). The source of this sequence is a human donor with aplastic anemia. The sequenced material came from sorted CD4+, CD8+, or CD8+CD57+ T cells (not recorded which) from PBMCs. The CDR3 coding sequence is TGTGCCAGCAGCGTAGATCCGGGCGGGACCTACGAGCAGTACTTC. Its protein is CASSVDPGGTYEQYF.